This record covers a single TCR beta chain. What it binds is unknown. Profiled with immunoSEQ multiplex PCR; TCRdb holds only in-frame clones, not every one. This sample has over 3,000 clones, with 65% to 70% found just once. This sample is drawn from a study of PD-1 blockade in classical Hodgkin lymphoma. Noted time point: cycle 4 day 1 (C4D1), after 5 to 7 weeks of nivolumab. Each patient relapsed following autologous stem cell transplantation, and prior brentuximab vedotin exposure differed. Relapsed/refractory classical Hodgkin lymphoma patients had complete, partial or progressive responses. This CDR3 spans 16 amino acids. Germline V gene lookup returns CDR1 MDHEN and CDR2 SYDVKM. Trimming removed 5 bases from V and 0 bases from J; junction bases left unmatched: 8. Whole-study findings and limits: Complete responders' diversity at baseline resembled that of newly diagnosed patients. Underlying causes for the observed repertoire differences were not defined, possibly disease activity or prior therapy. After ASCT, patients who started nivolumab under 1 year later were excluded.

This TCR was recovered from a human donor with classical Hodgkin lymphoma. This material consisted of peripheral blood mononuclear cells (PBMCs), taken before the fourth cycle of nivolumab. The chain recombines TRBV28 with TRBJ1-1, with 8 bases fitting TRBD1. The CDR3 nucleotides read TGTGCCAGCAGTCCCAGACAGGGGCCCATGAACACTGAAGCTTTCTTT. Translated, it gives CASSPRQGPMNTEAFF.